This T cell receptor (beta chain) is drawn from a study of shared clonotypes between healthy human individuals. General study points: Larger estimated richness was generally recorded for naive subsets relative to memory subsets.

Points on this clone: Antigen specificity is unknown.

Here immunoSEQ multiplex PCR was the method, and the copy in TCRdb shows in-frame clones only, minus some. This table has about 1.5 million clones, roughly 96% appearing once. The V and J ends lost 5 bases and 7 bases respectively, with 9 bases between them. This CDR3 is 12 amino acids long. CDR1 is MDHEN, CDR2 SYDVKM, per germline. Material for sequencing was naive CD4+ T cells sorted from blood. Subset: CD45RA+ positively selected. This sequence originates from a man younger than 45 in good health. The rearrangement links TRBV28 to TRBJ1-5; D unclear. CDR3 nucleotides: TGTGCCAGCAGTCCCCTTACCCAGCCCCAGCATTTT. The encoded protein is CASSPLTQPQHF.